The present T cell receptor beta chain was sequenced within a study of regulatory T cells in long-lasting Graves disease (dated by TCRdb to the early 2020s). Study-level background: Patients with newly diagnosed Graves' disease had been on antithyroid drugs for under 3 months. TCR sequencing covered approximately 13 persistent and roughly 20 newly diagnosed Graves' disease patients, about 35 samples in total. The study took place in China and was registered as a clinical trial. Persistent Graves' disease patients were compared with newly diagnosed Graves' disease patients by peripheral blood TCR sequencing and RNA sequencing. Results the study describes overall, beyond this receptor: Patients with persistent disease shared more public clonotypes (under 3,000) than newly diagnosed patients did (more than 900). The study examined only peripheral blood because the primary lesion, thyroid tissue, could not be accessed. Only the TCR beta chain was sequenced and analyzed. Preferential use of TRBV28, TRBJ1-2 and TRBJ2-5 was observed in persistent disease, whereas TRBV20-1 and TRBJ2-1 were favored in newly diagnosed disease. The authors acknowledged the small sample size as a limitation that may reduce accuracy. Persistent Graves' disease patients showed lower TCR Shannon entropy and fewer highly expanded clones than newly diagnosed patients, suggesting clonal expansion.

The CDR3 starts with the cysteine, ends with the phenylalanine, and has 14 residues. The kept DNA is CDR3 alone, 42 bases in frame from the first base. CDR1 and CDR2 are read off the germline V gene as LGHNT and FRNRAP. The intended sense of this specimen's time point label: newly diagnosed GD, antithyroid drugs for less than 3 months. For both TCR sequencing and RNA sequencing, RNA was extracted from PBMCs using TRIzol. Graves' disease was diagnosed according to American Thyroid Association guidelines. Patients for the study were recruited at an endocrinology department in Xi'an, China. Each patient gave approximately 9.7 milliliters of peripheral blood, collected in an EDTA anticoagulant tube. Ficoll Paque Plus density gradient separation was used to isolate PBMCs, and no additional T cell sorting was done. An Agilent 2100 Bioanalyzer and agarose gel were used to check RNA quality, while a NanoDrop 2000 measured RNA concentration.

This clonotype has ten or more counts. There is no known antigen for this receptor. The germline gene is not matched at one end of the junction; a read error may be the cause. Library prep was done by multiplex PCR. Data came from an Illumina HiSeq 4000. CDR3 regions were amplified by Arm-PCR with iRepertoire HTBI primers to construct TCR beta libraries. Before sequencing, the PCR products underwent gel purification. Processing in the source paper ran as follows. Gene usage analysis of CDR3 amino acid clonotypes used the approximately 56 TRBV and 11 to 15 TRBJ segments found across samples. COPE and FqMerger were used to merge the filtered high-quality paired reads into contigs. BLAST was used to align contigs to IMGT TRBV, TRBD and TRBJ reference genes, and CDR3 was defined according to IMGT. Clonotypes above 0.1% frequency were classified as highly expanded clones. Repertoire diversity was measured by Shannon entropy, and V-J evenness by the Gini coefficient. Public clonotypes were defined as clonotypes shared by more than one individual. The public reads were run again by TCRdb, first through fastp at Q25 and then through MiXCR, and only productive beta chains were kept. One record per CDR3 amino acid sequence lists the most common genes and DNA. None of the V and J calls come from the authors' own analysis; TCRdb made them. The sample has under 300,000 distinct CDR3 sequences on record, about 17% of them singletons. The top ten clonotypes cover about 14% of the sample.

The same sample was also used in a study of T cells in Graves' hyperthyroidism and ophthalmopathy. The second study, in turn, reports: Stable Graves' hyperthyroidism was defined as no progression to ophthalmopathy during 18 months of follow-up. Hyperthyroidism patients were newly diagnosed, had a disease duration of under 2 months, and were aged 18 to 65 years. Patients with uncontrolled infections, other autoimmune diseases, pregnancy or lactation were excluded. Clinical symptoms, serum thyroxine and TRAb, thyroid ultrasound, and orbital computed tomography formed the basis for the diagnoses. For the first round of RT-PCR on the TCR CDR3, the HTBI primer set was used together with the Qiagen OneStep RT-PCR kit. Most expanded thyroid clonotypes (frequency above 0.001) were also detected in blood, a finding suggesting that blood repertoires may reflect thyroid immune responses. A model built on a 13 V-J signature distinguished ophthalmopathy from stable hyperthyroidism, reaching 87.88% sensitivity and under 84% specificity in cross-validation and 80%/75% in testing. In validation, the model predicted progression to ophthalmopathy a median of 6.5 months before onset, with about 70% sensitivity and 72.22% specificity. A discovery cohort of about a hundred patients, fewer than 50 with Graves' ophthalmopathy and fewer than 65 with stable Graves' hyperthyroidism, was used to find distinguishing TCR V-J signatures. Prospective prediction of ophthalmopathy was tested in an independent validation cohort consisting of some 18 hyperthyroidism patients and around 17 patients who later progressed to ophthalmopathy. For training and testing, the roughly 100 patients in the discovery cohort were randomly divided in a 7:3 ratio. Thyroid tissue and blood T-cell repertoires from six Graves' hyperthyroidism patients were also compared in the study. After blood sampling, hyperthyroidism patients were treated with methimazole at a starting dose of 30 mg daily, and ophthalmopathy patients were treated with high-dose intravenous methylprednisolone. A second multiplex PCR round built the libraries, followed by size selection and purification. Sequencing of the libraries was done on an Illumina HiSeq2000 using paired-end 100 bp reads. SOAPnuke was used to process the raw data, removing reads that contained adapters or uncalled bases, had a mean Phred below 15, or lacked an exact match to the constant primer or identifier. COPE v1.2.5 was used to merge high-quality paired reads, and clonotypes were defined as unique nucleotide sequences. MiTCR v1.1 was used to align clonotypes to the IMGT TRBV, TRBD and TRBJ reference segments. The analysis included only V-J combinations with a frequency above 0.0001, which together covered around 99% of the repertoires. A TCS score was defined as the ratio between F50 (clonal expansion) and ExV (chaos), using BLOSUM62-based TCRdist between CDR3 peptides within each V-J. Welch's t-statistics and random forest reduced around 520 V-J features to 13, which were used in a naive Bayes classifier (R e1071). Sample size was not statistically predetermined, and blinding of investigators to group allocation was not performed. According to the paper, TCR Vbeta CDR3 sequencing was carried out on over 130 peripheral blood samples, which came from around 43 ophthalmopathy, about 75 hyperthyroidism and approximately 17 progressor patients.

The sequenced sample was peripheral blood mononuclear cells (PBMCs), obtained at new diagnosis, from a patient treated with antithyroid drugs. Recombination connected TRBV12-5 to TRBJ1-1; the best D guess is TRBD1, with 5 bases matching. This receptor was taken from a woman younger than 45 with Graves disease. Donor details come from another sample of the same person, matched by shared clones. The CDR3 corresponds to CASGLDRGNAEAFF. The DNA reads TGTGCTAGTGGTTTGGACCGGGGGAACGCTGAAGCTTTCTTT.